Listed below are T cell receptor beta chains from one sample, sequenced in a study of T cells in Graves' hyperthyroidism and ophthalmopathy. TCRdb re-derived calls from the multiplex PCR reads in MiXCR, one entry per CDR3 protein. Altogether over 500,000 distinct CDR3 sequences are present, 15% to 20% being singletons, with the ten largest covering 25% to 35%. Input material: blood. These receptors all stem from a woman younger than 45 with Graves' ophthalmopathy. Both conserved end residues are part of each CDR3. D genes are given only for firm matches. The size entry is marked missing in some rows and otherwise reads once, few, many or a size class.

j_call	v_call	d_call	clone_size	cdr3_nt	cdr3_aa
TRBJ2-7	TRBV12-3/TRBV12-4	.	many	TGTGCCAGCAGTTTCTCGGGGGCAAGGTCCTACGAGCAGTACTTC	CASSFSGARSYEQYF
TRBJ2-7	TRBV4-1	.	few	TGCGCCAGCAGCGCTCCCGGGACTCGGATGGGGTACGAGCAGTACTTC	CASSAPGTRMGYEQYF
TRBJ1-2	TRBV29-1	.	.	TGCAGCGTTGGGGGTAGGGGCTACACCTTC	CSVGGRGYTF
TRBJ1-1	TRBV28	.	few	TGTGCCAGCAGTTTATGGGGGGGGCGGAACACTGAAGCTTTCTTT	CASSLWGGRNTEAFF
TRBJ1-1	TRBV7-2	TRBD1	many	TGTGCCAGCAGCTTATCTATACCGGACAGGGCCTGGGGAGCTTTCTTT	CASSLSIPDRAWGAFF
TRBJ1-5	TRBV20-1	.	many	TGCAGTGCTAGCAGGGACGTTAGCAATCAGCCCCAGCATTTT	CSASRDVSNQPQHF
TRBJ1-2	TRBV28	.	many	TGTGCCAGCAGTCCGATTGACAGTTTCCGGATTAAATATGGCTACACCTTC	CASSPIDSFRIKYGYTF
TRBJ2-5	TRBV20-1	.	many	TGCAGTCCCAATGGAGGGACCCAGTACTTC	CSPNGGTQYF
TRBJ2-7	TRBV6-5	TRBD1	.	TGTGCCAGCAGTTACCACGGGACAGGGGCCGAGCAGTACTTC	CASSYHGTGAEQYF
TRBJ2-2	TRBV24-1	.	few	TGTGCCACCAGTGATTTAACGGGGTCCGGGGAGCTGTTTTTT	CATSDLTGSGELFF
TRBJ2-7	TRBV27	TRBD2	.	TGTGCCAGCAGTACACTAGCGGGGTCTCTCGAGCAGTACTTC	CASSTLAGSLEQYF
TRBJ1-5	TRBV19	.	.	TGTGCCAGTAGTATAGATATCATTAGGGATCAGCCCCAGCATTTT	CASSIDIIRDQPQHF
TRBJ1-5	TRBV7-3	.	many	TGTGCCAGCAGCTTAGATCCCGGGACACGGATCAATCAGCCCCAGCATTTT	CASSLDPGTRINQPQHF
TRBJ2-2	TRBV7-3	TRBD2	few	TGTGCCAGCAGCATTAGCGGGACCGATTACACCGGGGAGCTGTTTTTT	CASSISGTDYTGELFF
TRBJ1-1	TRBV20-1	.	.	TGCAGTGCCCCCCAAGATGGGGAAGCTTTCTTT	CSAPQDGEAFF
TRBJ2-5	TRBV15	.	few	TGTGCCACCAGCAAAGACCTCGGGGGAGAGACCCAGTACTTC	CATSKDLGGETQYF
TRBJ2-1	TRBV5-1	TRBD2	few	TGCGCCAGCAGCTTGGTAACTAGCGGGGGGTTTAATGAGCAGTTCTTC	CASSLVTSGGFNEQFF
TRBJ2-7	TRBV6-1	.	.	TGTGCCAGCAGTGAAGGGGCGGGACGGGAGCAGTACTTC	CASSEGAGREQYF
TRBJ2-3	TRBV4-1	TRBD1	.	TGCGCCAGCAGCCGGGGGCAGGACAGGGACAAAGATACGCAGTATTTT	CASSRGQDRDKDTQYF
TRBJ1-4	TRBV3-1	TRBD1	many	TGTGCCAGCAGTCTAGGGACAGTTACAGAAAAACTGTTTTTT	CASSLGTVTEKLFF
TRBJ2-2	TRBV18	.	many	TGTGCCAGCTCACCACCCCCGGACACCACCGGGGAGCTGTTTTTT	CASSPPPDTTGELFF
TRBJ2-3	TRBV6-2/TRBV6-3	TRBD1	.	TGTGCCAGCAGTTACCAGGGGGCCGTAGATACGCAGTATTTT	CASSYQGAVDTQYF
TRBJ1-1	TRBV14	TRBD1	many	TGTGCCAGCAGCCAAAGGACAGGCATGAACACTGAAGCTTTCTTT	CASSQRTGMNTEAFF
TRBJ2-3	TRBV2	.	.	TGTGTCAGCAGTGAGGGTAGCACAGATACGCAGTATTTT	CVSSEGSTDTQYF
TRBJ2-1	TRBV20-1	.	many	TGCAGTGCTATCACCCCGAGCCCCAATGAGCAGTTCTTC	CSAITPSPNEQFF
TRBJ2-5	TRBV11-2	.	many	TGTGCCAGCAGCTTACAGGGCTCGGTGTACTTC	CASSLQGSVYF
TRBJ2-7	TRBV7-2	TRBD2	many	TGTGCCAGCAGCCCCGATAGCGGGAGGGCCTACGAGCAGTACTTC	CASSPDSGRAYEQYF
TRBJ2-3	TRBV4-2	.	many	TGTGCCAGCAGCCAAGAGAAAGGCACAGATACGCAGTATTTT	CASSQEKGTDTQYF
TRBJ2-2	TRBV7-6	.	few	TGTGCCAGCAGCTTAGTCCCTAGCGAGTACGCCGGGGAGCTGTTTTTT	CASSLVPSEYAGELFF
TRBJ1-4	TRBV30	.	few	TGTGCCGGCTCCGGGGGGAAGGGCCGTGAAAAACTGTTTTTT	CAGSGGKGREKLFF
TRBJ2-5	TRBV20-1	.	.	TGCAGTGAAATGGTGGCGGAGACCCAGTACTTC	CSEMVAETQYF
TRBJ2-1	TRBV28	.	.	TGTGCCAGCAGTTTAATGTACAATGAGCAGTTCTTC	CASSLMYNEQFF
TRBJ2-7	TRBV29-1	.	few	TGCAGCGTTGAGGGTGTGCAGGGCTTGTTCTACGAGCAGTACTTC	CSVEGVQGLFYEQYF
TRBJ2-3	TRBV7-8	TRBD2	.	TGTGCCAGCAGCCGGGCACTAGCGGGATATGCAGATACGCAGTATTTT	CASSRALAGYADTQYF
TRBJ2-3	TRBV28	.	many	TGTGCCAGCACCGACATCGATACGCAGTATTTT	CASTDIDTQYF
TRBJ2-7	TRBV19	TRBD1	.	TGTGCCAGTAGTATATGGACAGGGGGCGTCTCCTACGAGCAGTACTTC	CASSIWTGGVSYEQYF
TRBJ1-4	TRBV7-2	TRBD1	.	TGTGCCAGCAGCCCCGCTACAGGGGTCGGTGAAAAACTGTTTTTT	CASSPATGVGEKLFF
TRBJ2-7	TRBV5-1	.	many	TGCGCCAGCAGCTTGGCACCAGGAGGATACGAGCAGTACTTC	CASSLAPGGYEQYF
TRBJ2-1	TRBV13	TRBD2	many	TGTGCCAGCAGCCCCCTGATCCCTAGCGGGAGGGATTACGAGGAGCAGTTCTTC	CASSPLIPSGRDYEEQFF